This paragraph covers one T cell receptor beta chain sequence. The antigen is undetermined. Sample-barcoded 5' priming and a J-beta primer mix drove a second PCR of about 6 to 12 cycles. In TCRdb, the 5' RACE reads were re-called with MiXCR into one record per CDR3 protein. There are some 640,000 distinct CDR3 sequences in the sample; roughly 50% occur only once, and around 32% lies in the top ten. The data stem from a study of blood T cells in healthy people across ages. Study summary: With template switching, about one barcoded beta molecule was captured per two T cells. Whole-study results and caveats: Estimates drawn from one million T cells were deemed to understate diversity.

Each sample used at least 7 million PBMCs. The sequence derives from a woman aged 60-75 years in good health. The sequencing sample was made of blood.

CDR3 residues: CSVEGAGGSYEQYF. The CDR3 nucleotides are TGCAGCGTTGAGGGGGCAGGGGGATCCTACGAGCAGTACTTC. V and J are TRBV29-1 and TRBJ2-7; 7 bases match TRBD1. CDR1 and CDR2 from the germline V gene are SQVTM and ANQGSEA. This CDR3 has 14 amino acids. Losses at the gene ends were 3 bases for V and 1 base for J; bases not matched to a gene: 6.